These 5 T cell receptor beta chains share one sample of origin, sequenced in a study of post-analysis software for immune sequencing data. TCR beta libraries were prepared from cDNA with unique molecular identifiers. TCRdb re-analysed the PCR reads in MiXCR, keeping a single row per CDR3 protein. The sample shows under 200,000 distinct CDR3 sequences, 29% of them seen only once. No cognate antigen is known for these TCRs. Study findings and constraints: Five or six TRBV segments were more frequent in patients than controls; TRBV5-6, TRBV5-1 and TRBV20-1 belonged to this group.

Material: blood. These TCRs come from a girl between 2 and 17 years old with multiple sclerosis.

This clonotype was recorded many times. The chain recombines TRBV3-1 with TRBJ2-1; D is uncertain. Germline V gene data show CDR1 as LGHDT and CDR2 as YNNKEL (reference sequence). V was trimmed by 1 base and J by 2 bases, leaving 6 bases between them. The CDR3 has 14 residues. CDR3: CASSQGRAYNEQFF. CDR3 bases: TGTGCCAGCAGCCAAGGTAGAGCCTACAATGAGCAGTTCTTC.

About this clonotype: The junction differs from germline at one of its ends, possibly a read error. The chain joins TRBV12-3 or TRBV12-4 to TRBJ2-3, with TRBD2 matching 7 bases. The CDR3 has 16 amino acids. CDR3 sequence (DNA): TGTGCCAGCAGTCCACGACTAGCTGCAGGACCAGATACGGAGTATTTC. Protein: CASSPRLAAGPDTEYF.

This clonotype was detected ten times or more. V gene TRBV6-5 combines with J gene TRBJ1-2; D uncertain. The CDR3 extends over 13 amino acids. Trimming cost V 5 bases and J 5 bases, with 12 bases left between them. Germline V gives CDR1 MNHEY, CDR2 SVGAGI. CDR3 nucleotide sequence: TGTGCCAGCAGTATAGCCGAGGAGTATGGCTACACCTTC. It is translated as CASSIAEEYGYTF.

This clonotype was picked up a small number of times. This CDR3 is CASWDQGLTEAFF. CDR3 bases: TGTGCCAGCTGGGACCAGGGGCTCACTGAAGCTTTCTTT. The V gene is TRBV28, the J gene TRBJ1-1, with D perhaps TRBD1 (6 bases). The CDR3 has 13 amino acids. CDR1 is MDHEN, CDR2 SYDVKM, per germline. Trimming cost V 8 bases and J 4 bases, with 14 bases left between them.

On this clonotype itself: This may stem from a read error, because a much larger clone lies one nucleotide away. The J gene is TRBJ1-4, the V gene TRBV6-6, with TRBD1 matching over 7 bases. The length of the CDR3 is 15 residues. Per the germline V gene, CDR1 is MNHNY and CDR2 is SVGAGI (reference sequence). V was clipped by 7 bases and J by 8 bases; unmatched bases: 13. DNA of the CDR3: TGTGCCAGCACCCAACCAGAACGCAGGGGGGAAAAACTGTTTTTT. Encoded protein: CASTQPERRGEKLFF.